These 27 T cell receptor beta chains were sequenced from one sample in a study of T cells in localized non-small cell lung cancer. Data came from immunoSEQ multiplex PCR; TCRdb stores just in-frame clones and leaves some out. Of over 40,000 clones listed, around 80% are singletons. Sequences were derived from peripheral blood mononuclear cells, sampled before any cancer treatment. The receptors come from a man between 40 and 75 years old with stage III lung adenocarcinoma.

This clone has only a few counts. The chain has TRBV7-6 and TRBJ1-3; D gene unclear. The CDR3 is made up of 15 amino acids. Per the germline V gene, CDR1 is SGHVS and CDR2 is FNYEAQ. Trimming removed 4 bases from V and 0 bases from J, with 10 bases in between. This CDR3 is CASSSSMTSGNTIYF. The CDR3 DNA is TGTGCCAGCAGCTCCTCTATGACCTCTGGAAACACCATATATTTT.

This chain uses TRBV5-1 with TRBJ2-3; D not certain. Germline V gene sequence: CDR1 SGHRS, CDR2 YFSETQ. The CDR3 is 13 amino acids. Trimming shortened V by 2 bases and J by 3 bases, and 7 bases separated the two germline ends. CDR3 protein: CASSLVRTDTQYF. The CDR3 nucleotides read TGCGCCAGCAGCTTAGTCAGGACAGATACGCAGTATTTT.

This clone was seen just once. This sequence joins TRBV2 and TRBJ1-6; D may be TRBD1 (5 bases). V shed 4 bases and J shed 9 bases, with 13 bases lying between them. The CDR3 consists of 14 residues. The germline V gene encodes CDR1 SNHLY and CDR2 FYNNEI. The chain's CDR3 is CASSAHLGGSPLHF. The CDR3 region has the DNA TGTGCCAGCAGTGCCCACTTGGGGGGTTCACCCCTCCACTTT.

This chain uses TRBV19 with TRBJ2-3; D is undetermined. Trimming left V 3 bases short and J 0 bases short, with 13 bases between. CDR3 length equals 16 residues. Germline values: CDR1 LNHDA, CDR2 SQIVND (reference sequence). The CDR3 loop is CASSIEGPLSTDTQYF. The CDR3, as DNA: TGTGCCAGTAGTATCGAAGGGCCGCTAAGCACAGATACGCAGTATTTT.

The chain recombines TRBV19 with TRBJ2-1; 8 bases map to TRBD2. Losses at the gene ends were 3 bases for V and 8 bases for J; bases not matched to a gene: 0. This CDR3 spans 12 amino acids. The germline gives CDR1 LNHDA, CDR2 SQIVND (reference sequence). Here the CDR3 reads CASSIGGDEQFF. CDR3 DNA sequence: TGTGCCAGTAGTATCGGGGGGGATGAGCAGTTCTTC.

The chain joins TRBV25-1 to TRBJ1-1, with 8 bases aligning to TRBD1. Germline V gene sequence: CDR1 MGHDK, CDR2 SYGVNS. V was pared by 3 bases and J by 0 bases, with 6 bases of the junction left unmatched. The CDR3 consists of 16 residues. Here the CDR3 reads CASSDPGTGMNTEAFF. The CDR3 DNA is TGTGCCAGCAGTGACCCCGGGACAGGAATGAACACTGAAGCTTTCTTT.

The chain combines TRBV2 with TRBJ2-6, with a possible D match to TRBD2 (5 bases). The CDR3 contains 15 residues. CDR1 and CDR2 from the germline V gene are SNHLY and FYNNEI. Trimming stripped 7 bases from V and 0 bases from J, with 10 bases between. CDR3 amino acids: CASTGLFSGANVLTF. The DNA of the CDR3 is TGTGCCAGCACCGGACTTTTCTCTGGGGCCAACGTCCTGACTTTC.

The chain combines TRBV7-2 with TRBJ1-2; the D is unclear. The CDR3 loop spans 13 amino acids. Germline-derived CDR1 and CDR2 are SGHTA and FQGNSA. Trimming removed 3 bases at V and 0 bases at J, with 5 bases between. The CDR3 here is CASSLVSNYGYTF. CDR3 nucleotide sequence: TGTGCCAGCAGCTTGGTATCTAACTATGGCTACACCTTC.

The chain couples TRBV5-1 to TRBJ2-5; either TRBD1 or TRBD2 may fit D (7 bases each). CDR1 SGHRS and CDR2 YFSETQ come from the germline V gene. The CDR3 is 15 residues long. Trimming removed 7 bases from V and 3 bases from J, with 19 bases in between. The CDR3 DNA sequence: TGCGCCAGCTCCCGACAGGGAGGGTGGGAAGAGACCCAGTACTTC. Protein product: CASSRQGGWEETQYF.

The chain joins TRBV18 to TRBJ2-2; possible D gene TRBD1, 6 bases. V was clipped by 2 bases and J by 2 bases, with 12 bases between them. The CDR3 is made up of 16 amino acids. Germline V lookup: CDR1 KGHSH, CDR2 LQKENI. The CDR3 spells CASSPRGISNTGELFF. The CDR3 region has the DNA TGTGCCAGCTCACCAAGGGGGATCAGCAACACCGGGGAGCTGTTTTTT. Combining the CDR3 with reference TRBV18 and TRBJ2-2 gives the whole variable domain NAGVMQNPRHLVRRRGQEARLRCSPMKGHSHVYWYRQLPEEGLKFMVYLQKENIIDESGMPKERFSAEFPKEGPSILRIQQVVRGDSAAYFCASSPRGISNTGELFFGEGSRLTVL.

This clone was counted once. The chain carries TRBV19 and TRBJ2-1; 10 bases are a match to TRBD2. V lost 0 bases, J lost 9 bases, and 11 bases stayed unmatched. The V gene's germline CDR1 is LNHDA and CDR2 SQIVND (reference sequence). The CDR3 is 17 residues long. CDR3 sequence: CASSIDFGLAGVTEQFF. The CDR3 DNA reads TGTGCCAGTAGTATAGACTTCGGGCTAGCGGGGGTCACTGAGCAGTTCTTC.

The CDR3: CAGSATNEKLFF. CDR3 DNA: TGTGCCGGAAGTGCAACTAATGAAAAACTGTTTTTT. This chain joins TRBV30 and TRBJ1-4; D is uncertain. This CDR3 contains 12 residues. V shed 8 bases and J shed 0 bases, with 7 bases lying between them. Germline V gives CDR1 GTSNPN, CDR2 SVGIG (reference sequence).

The V gene is TRBV2, the J gene TRBJ2-1, with D perhaps given as TRBD1 or TRBD2 (5 bases each). The V end lost 8 bases, the J end lost 10 bases, and 15 bases lay between the germline ends. The CDR3 length is 12 residues. Germline CDR1 and CDR2: SNHLY and FYNNEI. CDR3 amino acids: CASRDPGSEQFF. CDR3 coding DNA: TGTGCCAGCCGGGACCCAGGCTCGGAGCAGTTCTTC.

The chain links TRBV5-1 to TRBJ2-3, with TRBD1 matching 9 bases. The CDR3 is 15 residues long. Trimming cost V 3 bases and J 3 bases; bases outside gene matches: 5. The germline V gene encodes CDR1 SGHRS and CDR2 YFSETQ. CDR3 region: CASSWGDRATDTQYF. CDR3 DNA sequence: TGCGCCAGCAGCTGGGGGGACAGGGCGACAGATACGCAGTATTTT.

The rearrangement links TRBV7-6 to TRBJ2-1; 7 bases are a match to TRBD1. This CDR3 spans 19 amino acids. The trim removed 1 base at V and 8 bases at J, leaving 20 bases unmatched. Per the germline V gene, CDR1 is SGHVS and CDR2 is FNYEAQ. CDR3 amino acids: CASSLVPFNEGAGSDEQFF. The CDR3 region has the DNA TGTGCCAGCAGCTTAGTCCCATTTAATGAGGGGGCCGGGTCCGATGAGCAGTTCTTC.

In its sample, this clone was seen a few times. The gene calls are TRBV4-1 and TRBJ2-2; no clear D. Germline values: CDR1 MGHRA, CDR2 YSYEKL. The CDR3 is 16 amino acids. Trimming stripped 6 bases from V and 1 base from J, with 15 bases between. As DNA, the CDR3 is TGCGCCAGCAGTCCAAGGAGTGAGCAGAACACCGGGGAGCTGTTTTTT. Encoded protein: CASSPRSEQNTGELFF.

The J gene is TRBJ2-1, the V gene TRBV6-5, with D unresolved. The CDR3 length is 11 residues. From germline, CDR1 is MNHEY and CDR2 SVGAGI. The V end was cut by 7 bases, the J end by 7 bases, with 8 bases between. CDR3 residues: CASTKGNEQFF. CDR3 bases: TGTGCCAGCACGAAGGGAAATGAGCAGTTCTTC.

The chain carries TRBV7-9 and TRBJ2-5, with TRBD2 identical over 12 bases. The CDR3 is 18 amino acids. Losses at the gene ends were 5 bases for V and 2 bases for J; bases not matched to a gene: 12. Germline-derived CDR1 and CDR2 are SEHNR and FQNEAQ (reference sequence). CDR3 nucleotide sequence: TGTGCCAGCAGCCAAGCAATACTCCTAGCGGGGGGGCAAGAGACCCAGTACTTC. It translates to CASSQAILLAGGQETQYF.

This clone was seen only once. This chain links TRBV27 with TRBJ2-7; 9 bases match TRBD2. Trimming cost V 5 bases and J 2 bases; bases outside gene matches: 10. CDR1 and CDR2 (germline): MNHEY, SMNVEV (reference sequence). CDR3 size: 16 residues. CDR3 nucleotides: TGTGCCAGCAGTCCTCACGGACTAGCGTTAACCTACGAGCAGTACTTC. Its translation: CASSPHGLALTYEQYF.

This clone was recorded once. The chain recombines TRBV9 with TRBJ1-3; weak D call: TRBD1 (5 bases). Trimming removed 0 bases from V and 6 bases from J, with 13 bases in between. CDR1 and CDR2 from the germline V gene are SGDLS and YYNGEE. The CDR3 has 15 residues. The chain's CDR3 is CASSVETGPANTIYF. CDR3 nucleotides: TGTGCCAGCAGCGTAGAAACAGGCCCGGCAAACACCATATATTTT.

This clone was observed once. V is TRBV9 and J is TRBJ1-1; D is undetermined. Germline V lookup: CDR1 SGDLS, CDR2 YYNGEE. The germline V and J ends were trimmed by 4 bases and 1 base, with 14 bases remaining between them. CDR3 length equals 15 residues. The CDR3 region has the DNA TGTGCCAGCAGCCCCGACGCTGCGGGGAACACTGAAGCTTTCTTT. Its translation is CASSPDAAGNTEAFF.

This clone is a singleton in its sample. The V call is TRBV5-1, the J call TRBJ1-2; 8 nucleotides align to TRBD1. The CDR3 is 15 amino acids. In germline, CDR1 is SGHRS, CDR2 YFSETQ. V lost 0 bases, J lost 4 bases, and 5 bases stayed unmatched. CDR3 DNA: TGCGCCAGCAGCTTGGGGACAGGGCTGGCCTATGGCTACACCTTC. Protein: CASSLGTGLAYGYTF.

The J gene is TRBJ1-6, the V gene TRBV27, with a tentative D call TRBD1 (5 bases). The CDR3 has 15 amino acids. V was cut by 2 bases and J by 2 bases, with 7 bases left in between. Looked up from germline, CDR1 is MNHEY and CDR2 is SMNVEV (reference sequence). The CDR3 region is CASSLRGTYNSPLHF. The CDR3, as DNA: TGTGCCAGCAGTTTACGGGGCACCTATAATTCACCCCTCCACTTT.

The V gene is TRBV7-2, the J gene TRBJ1-1, with D perhaps TRBD1 (5 bases). The germline V gene encodes CDR1 SGHTA and CDR2 FQGNSA. V was cut by 6 bases and J by 0 bases, with 11 bases left in between. The CDR3 sequence is 14 residues long. The CDR3 sequence: CASRGGGMNTEAFF. The DNA of the CDR3 is TGTGCCAGCAGGGGGGGAGGCATGAACACTGAAGCTTTCTTT.

The genes are TRBV9 and TRBJ2-2; 8 bases map to TRBD2. V shed 4 bases, J shed 6 bases, and the junction held 11 bases outside the gene matches. The CDR3 runs 16 residues. The germline V gene encodes CDR1 SGDLS and CDR2 YYNGEE. CDR3 protein: CASSPPGGRAAGELFF. The CDR3 nucleotides read TGTGCCAGCAGCCCTCCGGGGGGGAGGGCCGCCGGGGAGCTGTTTTTT.

This sequence joins TRBV2 and TRBJ1-5; no clear D gene. Germline V CDR1 and CDR2: SNHLY, FYNNEI. The CDR3 contains 14 residues. V was pared by 6 bases and J by 0 bases, with 9 bases between. CDR3 loop: CASSPANSNQPQHF. The CDR3 DNA reads as TGTGCCAGCAGCCCTGCTAATAGCAATCAGCCCCAGCATTTT.

V and J are TRBV6-5 and TRBJ1-2, with unresolved D. The germline V and J ends were trimmed by 5 bases and 2 bases, with 9 bases remaining between them. This CDR3 comprises 13 residues. Germline CDR1 and CDR2: MNHEY and SVGAGI. CDR3 DNA: TGTGCCAGCAGTCCAGACTGGAACTATGGCTACACCTTC. Residues: CASSPDWNYGYTF.